The rows below give T cell receptor beta chains drawn from one sample of a study of T cells in Graves' hyperthyroidism and ophthalmopathy. In TCRdb, the multiplex PCR reads were re-called with MiXCR into one record per CDR3 protein. The repertoire holds 730,000 or so distinct CDR3 sequences, with around 20% as singletons. Material: blood. The receptors here all came from a woman between 50 and 59 years old with Graves' hyperthyroidism that later progressed to Graves' ophthalmopathy. Both conserved end residues are part of each CDR3. Each record gives: D gene, J gene, V gene, clone size, CDR3 protein, CDR3 DNA. A D gene is named only where the DNA matches it firmly. Size is omitted from some rows. Given values are once, few, many or a class for expanded clones.

-	TRBJ2-7	TRBV11-2	many	CASSLPDEQYF	TGTGCCAGCAGCTTACCAGACGAGCAGTACTTC
TRBD1	TRBJ1-1	TRBV12-3/TRBV12-4	many	CASSSRQGPNTEAFF	TGTGCCAGCAGTTCCCGACAGGGTCCAAACACTGAAGCTTTCTTT
-	TRBJ2-3	TRBV30	many	CAWSVDPGFTDTQYF	TGTGCCTGGAGTGTCGACCCTGGATTCACAGATACGCAGTATTTT
-	TRBJ2-7	TRBV10-3	many	CAINDGSYEQYF	TGTGCCATCAATGACGGGTCCTACGAGCAGTACTTC
-	TRBJ1-4	TRBV10-3	few	CAIKGSSNEKLFF	TGTGCCATCAAGGGCAGTTCTAATGAAAAACTGTTTTTT
TRBD2	TRBJ2-5	TRBV4-1	few	CASSQGVAAGDQETQYF	TGCGCCAGCAGCCAGGGGGTGGCAGCGGGGGACCAAGAGACCCAGTACTTC
TRBD2	TRBJ2-1	TRBV20-1	-	CSASNLAGGYNEQFF	TGCAGTGCTAGCAACCTAGCGGGGGGCTACAATGAGCAGTTCTTC
TRBD1	TRBJ2-6	TRBV24-1	-	CATSDHRGRGANVLTF	TGTGCCACCAGTGACCACAGGGGGCGGGGGGCCAACGTCCTGACTTTC
TRBD1	TRBJ1-4	TRBV6-6	few	CASSYPQGASEKLFF	TGTGCCAGCAGTTACCCCCAGGGGGCAAGCGAAAAACTGTTTTTT
-	TRBJ2-3	TRBV3-1	many	CASSQGAHGGADTQYF	TGTGCCAGCAGCCAAGGAGCCCACGGCGGCGCAGATACGCAGTATTTT
TRBD2	TRBJ2-3	TRBV7-2	-	CASIRDYTDTQYF	TGTGCCAGCATCCGGGACTACACAGATACGCAGTATTTT
TRBD2	TRBJ2-1	TRBV11-3	many	CASSFSGEARVNEQFF	TGTGCCAGCAGCTTTAGCGGGGAGGCGAGAGTCAATGAGCAGTTCTTC
TRBD1	TRBJ2-2	TRBV7-2	-	CASSQGQFTGELFF	TGTGCCAGCAGCCAGGGACAGTTCACCGGGGAGCTGTTTTTT
-	TRBJ1-2	TRBV20-1	many	CSAKRDISYGYTF	TGCAGTGCCAAACGGGACATATCCTATGGCTACACCTTC
TRBD1	TRBJ2-5	TRBV6-1	few	CASSWTGLETQYF	TGTGCCAGCAGTTGGACAGGTTTAGAGACCCAGTACTTC
-	TRBJ2-5	TRBV5-1	few	CASNGDSPYQETQYF	TGCGCCAGCAACGGGGATAGCCCGTACCAAGAGACCCAGTACTTC
-	TRBJ2-2	TRBV6-1	-	CASSVSGANTGELFF	TGTGCCAGCAGTGTCTCGGGGGCGAACACCGGGGAGCTGTTTTTT
TRBD1	TRBJ1-2	TRBV7-8	-	CASSPQPGTGGYGYTF	TGTGCCAGCAGCCCCCAGCCCGGGACAGGGGGCTATGGCTACACCTTC
-	TRBJ1-5	TRBV20-1	-	CSARDTYSNQPQHF	TGCAGTGCTAGAGACACGTATAGCAATCAGCCCCAGCATTTT
-	TRBJ2-7	TRBV24-1	many	CATSDLLWGVSYEQYF	TGTGCCACCAGTGATTTGCTTTGGGGGGTTAGCTACGAGCAGTACTTC
TRBD2	TRBJ2-1	TRBV7-6	many	CASSGGDDSRYNEQFF	TGTGCCAGCAGCGGGGGGGACGACTCCCGCTACAATGAGCAGTTCTTC
-	TRBJ2-7	TRBV10-3	-	CAISAPGGELPYEQYF	TGTGCCATCAGTGCTCCCGGCGGAGAATTACCTTACGAGCAGTACTTC
-	TRBJ1-4	TRBV4-1	-	CASSHPGGLGNEKLFF	TGCGCCAGCAGCCACCCGGGGGGGTTGGGTAATGAAAAACTGTTTTTT
-	TRBJ2-3	TRBV15	few	CATSRVRGMTDTQYF	TGTGCCACCAGCAGGGTCAGGGGAATGACAGATACGCAGTATTTT
TRBD2	TRBJ2-4	TRBV4-1	-	CASSQEGGGILAKNIQYF	TGCGCCAGCAGCCAAGAAGGCGGGGGGATTCTAGCCAAAAACATTCAGTACTTC
-	TRBJ2-3	TRBV12-3/TRBV12-4	many	CASSWTESTDTQYF	TGTGCCAGCAGTTGGACGGAGAGCACAGATACGCAGTATTTT
-	TRBJ2-7	TRBV3-1	few	CASSPGDGSTYEQYF	TGTGCCAGCAGCCCGGGGGACGGCTCCACATACGAGCAGTACTTC
-	TRBJ1-1	TRBV6-1	-	CASNIGRNTEAFF	TGTGCCAGCAACATAGGACGGAACACTGAAGCTTTCTTT
TRBD1	TRBJ1-5	TRBV20-1	many	CSAVAKDTGGVRSNQPQHF	TGCAGTGCCGTTGCCAAAGATACAGGGGGAGTTCGTAGCAATCAGCCCCAGCATTTT
TRBD1	TRBJ2-7	TRBV28	once	CASSFFSTGGWYEQYF	TGTGCCAGCAGTTTCTTCTCCACAGGGGGTTGGTACGAGCAGTACTTC
-	TRBJ1-4	TRBV5-1	many	CASSLQGGATNEKLFF	TGCGCCAGCAGCTTGCAGGGAGGAGCAACTAATGAAAAACTGTTTTTT
-	TRBJ1-2	TRBV6-6	few	CASSYVDAQESLYGYTF	TGTGCCAGCAGTTACGTAGATGCGCAGGAATCCTTGTATGGCTACACCTTC
-	TRBJ1-1	TRBV7-9	-	CASRRGSWNTEAFF	TGTGCCAGCAGACGAGGGTCTTGGAACACTGAAGCTTTCTTT
-	TRBJ2-3	TRBV11-2	many	CASSFPYKGGTEAYDTQYF	TGTGCCAGCAGCTTTCCCTATAAAGGGGGGACAGAGGCCTATGATACGCAGTATTTT
-	TRBJ1-2	TRBV7-2	-	CASSLALDTSYGYTF	TGTGCCAGCAGCTTAGCGTTAGATACATCCTATGGCTACACCTTC
-	TRBJ2-2	TRBV14	few	CASSQDMGLRPGELFF	TGTGCCAGCAGCCAAGATATGGGACTGAGGCCCGGGGAGCTGTTTTTT
TRBD1	TRBJ2-2	TRBV4-1	few	CASSQDSRTGNTGELFF	TGCGCCAGCAGCCAAGATAGTCGGACAGGAAACACCGGGGAGCTGTTTTTT
-	TRBJ2-1	TRBV20-1	many	CSARQASEQFF	TGCAGTGCGCGACAGGCGAGTGAGCAGTTCTTC
-	TRBJ2-2	TRBV7-2	many	CASSLVMATGELFF	TGTGCCAGCAGCTTAGTCATGGCGACCGGGGAGCTGTTTTTT
TRBD1	TRBJ2-7	TRBV5-1	many	CASSRTGALEQYF	TGCGCCAGCAGCCGGACAGGCGCACTCGAGCAGTACTTC
-	TRBJ1-2	TRBV25-1	-	CASSDRGRGYTF	TGTGCCAGCAGTGACAGGGGCCGGGGCTACACCTTC
TRBD1	TRBJ2-3	TRBV5-1	-	CASSLEGQGTDTQYF	TGCGCCAGCAGCTTGGAGGGACAGGGAACAGATACGCAGTATTTT
TRBD1	TRBJ1-6	TRBV18	-	CASSPKGQGGLPASPLHF	TGTGCCAGCTCACCAAAGGGACAGGGAGGATTACCGGCTTCACCCCTCCACTTT
-	TRBJ2-5	TRBV19	many	CASSTHLVPIQETQYF	TGTGCCAGTAGTACCCACCTAGTACCTATCCAAGAGACCCAGTACTTC
TRBD1	TRBJ1-3	TRBV5-1	-	CASSVTGGTGNTIYF	TGCGCCAGCAGCGTGACAGGGGGTACTGGAAACACCATATATTTT
TRBD1	TRBJ1-3	TRBV5-1	-	CASSLGDRVSGNTIYF	TGCGCCAGCAGCCTTGGCGACAGGGTCTCTGGAAACACCATATATTTT
TRBD1	TRBJ1-5	TRBV6-1	-	CASSSNRGYSNQPQHF	TGTGCCAGCAGTAGCAACAGGGGATATAGCAATCAGCCCCAGCATTTT
-	TRBJ2-5	TRBV3-1	-	CASSQVQRYQETQYF	TGTGCCAGCAGCCAAGTCCAGCGGTACCAAGAGACCCAGTACTTC
TRBD2	TRBJ2-2	TRBV2	few	CASSTVGGTGELFF	TGTGCCAGCAGTACTGTGGGGGGGACCGGGGAGCTGTTTTTT
-	TRBJ2-5	TRBV6-2/TRBV6-3	many	CASSYLRVQETQYF	TGTGCCAGCAGTTACCTCCGGGTGCAAGAGACCCAGTACTTC
TRBD1	TRBJ2-1	TRBV3-1	-	CASSQALPTGSYNEQFF	TGTGCCAGCAGCCAAGCCCTCCCGACAGGGTCCTACAATGAGCAGTTCTTC
-	TRBJ2-5	TRBV11-2	few	CASSLVSKETQYF	TGTGCCAGCAGCTTAGTGTCTAAAGAGACCCAGTACTTC
TRBD1	TRBJ1-2	TRBV3-1	many	CASSQATGAGYTF	TGTGCCAGCAGCCAGGCGACAGGGGCGGGCTACACCTTC
-	TRBJ2-7	TRBV7-2	many	CASSLTSGFAYEQYF	TGTGCCAGCAGCTTAACAAGCGGGTTCGCCTACGAGCAGTACTTC
-	TRBJ1-4	TRBV3-1	many	CASSSTGTNEKLFF	TGTGCCAGCAGCTCCACGGGGACCAATGAAAAACTGTTTTTT
TRBD1	TRBJ2-3	TRBV5-1	many	CASSYEGQGLDTQYF	TGCGCCAGCAGCTACGAGGGACAGGGGTTAGATACGCAGTATTTT